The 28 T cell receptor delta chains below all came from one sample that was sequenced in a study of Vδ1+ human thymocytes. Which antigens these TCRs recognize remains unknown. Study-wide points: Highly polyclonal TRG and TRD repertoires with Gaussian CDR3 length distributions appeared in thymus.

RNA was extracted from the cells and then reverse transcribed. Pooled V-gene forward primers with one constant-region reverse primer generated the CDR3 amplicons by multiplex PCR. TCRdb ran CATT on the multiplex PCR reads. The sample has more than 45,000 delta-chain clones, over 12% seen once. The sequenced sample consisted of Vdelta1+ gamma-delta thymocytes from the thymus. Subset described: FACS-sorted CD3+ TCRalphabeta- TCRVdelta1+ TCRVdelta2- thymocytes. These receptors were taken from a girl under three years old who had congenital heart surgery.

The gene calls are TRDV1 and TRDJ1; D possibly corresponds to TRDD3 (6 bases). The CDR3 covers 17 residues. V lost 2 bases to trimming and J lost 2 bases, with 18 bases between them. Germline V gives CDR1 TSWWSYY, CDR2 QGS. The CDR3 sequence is CALGEGRILGSTDKLIF. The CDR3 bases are TGTGCTCTTGGGGAAGGAAGGATCCTGGGGAGTACCGATAAACTCATCTTT.

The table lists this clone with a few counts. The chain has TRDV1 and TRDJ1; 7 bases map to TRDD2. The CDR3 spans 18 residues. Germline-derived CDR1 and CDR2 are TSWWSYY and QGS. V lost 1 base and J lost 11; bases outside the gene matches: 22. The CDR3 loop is CALGEPFSYVPGLKHLIF. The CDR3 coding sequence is TGTGCTCTTGGGGAACCGTTTTCCTACGTCCCTGGTCTAAAGCATCTCATCTTT.

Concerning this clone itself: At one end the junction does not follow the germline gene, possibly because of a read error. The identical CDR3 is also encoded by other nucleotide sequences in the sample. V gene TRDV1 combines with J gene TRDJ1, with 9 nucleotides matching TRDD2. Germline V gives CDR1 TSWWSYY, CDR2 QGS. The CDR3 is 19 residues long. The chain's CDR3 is CALGEPFLRVGIHTDKLIF. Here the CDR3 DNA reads TGTGCTCTTGGGGAACCCTTCCTACGTGTGGGGATTCACACCGATAAACTCATCTTC.

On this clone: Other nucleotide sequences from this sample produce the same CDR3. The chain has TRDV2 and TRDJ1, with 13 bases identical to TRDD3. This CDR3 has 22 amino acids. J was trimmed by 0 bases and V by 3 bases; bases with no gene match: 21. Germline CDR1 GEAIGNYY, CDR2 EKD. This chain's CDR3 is CACDPLARVPHWGIRYTDKLIF. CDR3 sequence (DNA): TGTGCCTGTGACCCCTTAGCGAGGGTCCCGCACTGGGGGATACGGTACACCGATAAACTCATCTTT.

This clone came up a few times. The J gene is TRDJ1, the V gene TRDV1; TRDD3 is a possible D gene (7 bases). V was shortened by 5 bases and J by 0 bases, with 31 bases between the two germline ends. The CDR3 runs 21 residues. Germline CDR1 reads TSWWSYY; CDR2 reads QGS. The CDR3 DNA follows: TGTGCTCTTGGGCGCCTTCCAGTCCTTGGGGGACCCTGGATTTACACCGATAAACTCATCTTT. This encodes CALGRLPVLGGPWIYTDKLIF.

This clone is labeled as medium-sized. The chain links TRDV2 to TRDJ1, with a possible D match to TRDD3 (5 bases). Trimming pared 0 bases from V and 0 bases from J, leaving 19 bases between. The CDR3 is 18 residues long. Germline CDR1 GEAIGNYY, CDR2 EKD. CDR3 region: CACDTVGPSGRYTDKLIF. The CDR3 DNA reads TGTGCCTGTGACACCGTGGGGCCCTCAGGGAGGTACACCGATAAACTCATCTTT.

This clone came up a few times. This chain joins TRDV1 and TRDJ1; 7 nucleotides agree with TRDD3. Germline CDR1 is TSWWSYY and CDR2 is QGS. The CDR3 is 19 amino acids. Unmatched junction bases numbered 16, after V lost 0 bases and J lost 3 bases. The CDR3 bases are TGTGCTCTTGGGGAACTCACCTTCAGCGGATACGTAGTGGCCGATAAACTCATCTTT. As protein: CALGELTFSGYVVADKLIF.

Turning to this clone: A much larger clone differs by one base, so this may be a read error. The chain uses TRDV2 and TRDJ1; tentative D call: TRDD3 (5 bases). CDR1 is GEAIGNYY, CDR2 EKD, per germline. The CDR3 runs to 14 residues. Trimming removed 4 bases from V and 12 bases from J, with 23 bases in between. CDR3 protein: CACEGLETGFMVIF. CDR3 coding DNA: TGTGCCTGTGAAGGACTGGAGACGGGCTTTATGGTCATCTTT.

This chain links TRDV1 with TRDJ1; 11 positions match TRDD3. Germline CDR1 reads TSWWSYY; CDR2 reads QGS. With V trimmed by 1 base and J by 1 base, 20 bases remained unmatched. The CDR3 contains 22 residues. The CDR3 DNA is TGTGCTCTTGGGGAACGTGTTGACCACGTTCCCCTGGGGGATACCTCCACCGATAAACTCATCTTT. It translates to CALGERVDHVPLGDTSTDKLIF.

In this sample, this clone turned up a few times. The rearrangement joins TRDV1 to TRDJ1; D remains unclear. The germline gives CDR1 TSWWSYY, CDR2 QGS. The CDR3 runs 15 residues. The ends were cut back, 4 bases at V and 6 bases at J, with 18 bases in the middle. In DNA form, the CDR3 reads TGTGCTCTTGGGGCCGGGTGCGCGCTTGAGAATAAACTCATCTTT. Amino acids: CALGAGCALENKLIF.

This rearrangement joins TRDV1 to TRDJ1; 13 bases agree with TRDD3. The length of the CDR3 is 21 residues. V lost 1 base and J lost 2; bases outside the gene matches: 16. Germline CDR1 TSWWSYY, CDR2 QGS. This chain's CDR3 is CALGERPSTSTGGYETDKLIF. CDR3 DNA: TGTGCTCTTGGGGAACGGCCTTCCACCAGTACTGGGGGATACGAGACCGATAAACTCATCTTT.

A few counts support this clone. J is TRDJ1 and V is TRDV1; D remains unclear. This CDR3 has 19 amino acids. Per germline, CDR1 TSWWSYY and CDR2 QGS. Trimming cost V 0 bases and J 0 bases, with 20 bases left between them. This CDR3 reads CALGELASVHRTYTDKLIF. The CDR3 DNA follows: TGTGCTCTTGGGGAACTTGCCAGTGTGCACCGTACGTACACCGATAAACTCATCTTT.

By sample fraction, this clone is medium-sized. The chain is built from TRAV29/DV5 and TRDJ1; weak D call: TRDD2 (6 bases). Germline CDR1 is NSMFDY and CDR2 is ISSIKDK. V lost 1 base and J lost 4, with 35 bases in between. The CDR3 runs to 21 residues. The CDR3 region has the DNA TGTGCAGCAAGCACCTATTATAGCCTTCCCCCCTACCTGTACTACGGCGATAAACTCATCTTT. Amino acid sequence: CAASTYYSLPPYLYYGDKLIF.

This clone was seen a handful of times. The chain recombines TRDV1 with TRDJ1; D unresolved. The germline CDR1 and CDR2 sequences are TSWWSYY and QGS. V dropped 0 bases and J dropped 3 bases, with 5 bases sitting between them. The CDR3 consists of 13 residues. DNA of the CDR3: TGTGCTCTTGGGGAACTAATCCCCGATAAACTCATCTTT. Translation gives CALGELIPDKLIF.

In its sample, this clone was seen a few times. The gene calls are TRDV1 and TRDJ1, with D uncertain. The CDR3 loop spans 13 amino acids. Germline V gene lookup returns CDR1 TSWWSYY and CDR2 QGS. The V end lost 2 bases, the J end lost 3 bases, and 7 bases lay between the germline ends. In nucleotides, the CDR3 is TGTGCTCTTGGGGAATCGGAGGCCGATAAACTCATCTTT. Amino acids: CALGESEADKLIF.

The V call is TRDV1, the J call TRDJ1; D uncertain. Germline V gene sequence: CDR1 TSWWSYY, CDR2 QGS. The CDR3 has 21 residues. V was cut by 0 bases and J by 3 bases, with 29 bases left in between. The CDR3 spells CALGELFGENGLPPRADKLIF. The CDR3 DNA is TGTGCTCTTGGGGAACTTTTTGGAGAAAACGGCCTCCCACCAAGAGCCGATAAACTCATCTTT.

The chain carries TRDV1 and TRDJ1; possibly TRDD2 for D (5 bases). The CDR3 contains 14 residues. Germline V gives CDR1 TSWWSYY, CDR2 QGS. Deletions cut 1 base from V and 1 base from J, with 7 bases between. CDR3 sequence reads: CALGEPPSTDKLIF. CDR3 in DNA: TGTGCTCTTGGGGAACCACCTTCCACCGATAAACTCATCTTT.

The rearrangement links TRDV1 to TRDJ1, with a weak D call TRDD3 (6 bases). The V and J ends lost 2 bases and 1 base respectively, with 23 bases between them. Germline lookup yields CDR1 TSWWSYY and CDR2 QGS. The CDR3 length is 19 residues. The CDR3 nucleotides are TGTGCTCTTGGGGAAACCCATCGGTACCGGGGATTTCTCACCGATAAACTCATCTTT. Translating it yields CALGETHRYRGFLTDKLIF.

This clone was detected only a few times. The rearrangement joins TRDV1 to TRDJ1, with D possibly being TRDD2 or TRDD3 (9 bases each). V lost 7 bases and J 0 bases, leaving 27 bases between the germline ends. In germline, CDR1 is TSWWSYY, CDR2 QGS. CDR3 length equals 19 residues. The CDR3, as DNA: TGTGCTCTTGCTCCGGTTCCTTCCTACTGGGGGAACCACACCGATAAACTCATCTTT. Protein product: CALAPVPSYWGNHTDKLIF.

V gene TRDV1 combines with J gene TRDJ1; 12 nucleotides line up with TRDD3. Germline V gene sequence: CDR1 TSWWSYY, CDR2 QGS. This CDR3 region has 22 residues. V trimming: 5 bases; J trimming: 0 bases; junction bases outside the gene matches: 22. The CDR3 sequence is CALGPRTGDWGIPHLYTDKLIF. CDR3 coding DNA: TGTGCTCTTGGGCCGCGGACGGGGGACTGGGGGATACCTCATCTGTACACCGATAAACTCATCTTT.

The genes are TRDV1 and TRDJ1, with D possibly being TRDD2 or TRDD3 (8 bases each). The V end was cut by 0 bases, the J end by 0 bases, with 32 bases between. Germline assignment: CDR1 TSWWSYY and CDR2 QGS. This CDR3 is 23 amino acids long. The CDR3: CALGELALPTNWGSSGDTDKLIF. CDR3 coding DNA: TGTGCTCTTGGGGAACTTGCGCTTCCTACGAACTGGGGGTCCTCGGGCGACACCGATAAACTCATCTTT.

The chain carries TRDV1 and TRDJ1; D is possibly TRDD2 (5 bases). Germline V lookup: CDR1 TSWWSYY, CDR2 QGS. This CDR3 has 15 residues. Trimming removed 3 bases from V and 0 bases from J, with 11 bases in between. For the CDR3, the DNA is TGTGCTCTTGGGGAGCAGCCCTTCTACACCGATAAACTCATCTTT. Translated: CALGEQPFYTDKLIF.

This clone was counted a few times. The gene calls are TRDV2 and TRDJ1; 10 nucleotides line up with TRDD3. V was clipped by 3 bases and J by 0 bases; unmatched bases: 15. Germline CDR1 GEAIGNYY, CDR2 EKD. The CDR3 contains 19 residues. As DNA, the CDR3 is TGTGCCTGTGACTGGGGGGATACGCAAGCAAGGGGGTACACCGATAAACTCATCTTT. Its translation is CACDWGDTQARGYTDKLIF.

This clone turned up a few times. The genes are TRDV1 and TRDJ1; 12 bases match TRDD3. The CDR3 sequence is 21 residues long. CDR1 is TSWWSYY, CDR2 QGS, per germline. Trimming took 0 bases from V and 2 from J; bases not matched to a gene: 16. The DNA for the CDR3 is TGTGCTCTTGGGGAACTAGCCTTGGCTGGGGGATACGGTCAACCAACCGATAAACTCATCTTT. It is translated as CALGELALAGGYGQPTDKLIF.

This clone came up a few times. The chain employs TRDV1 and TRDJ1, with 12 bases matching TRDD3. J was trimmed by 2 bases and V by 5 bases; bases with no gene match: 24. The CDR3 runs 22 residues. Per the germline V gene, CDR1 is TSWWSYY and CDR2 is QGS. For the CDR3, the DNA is TGTGCTCTTGGGCGTCCTCTTGTCGGCCCTGGGGGATACGCGAGTGGTACCGATAAACTCATCTTT. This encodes CALGRPLVGPGGYASGTDKLIF.

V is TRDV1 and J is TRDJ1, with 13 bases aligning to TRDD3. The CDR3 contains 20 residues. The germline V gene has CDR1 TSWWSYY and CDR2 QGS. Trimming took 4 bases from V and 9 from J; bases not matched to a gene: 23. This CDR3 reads CALGGVRPLGDTLRGSELIF. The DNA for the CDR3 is TGTGCTCTTGGGGGCGTACGTCCACTGGGGGATACGTTGCGGGGCTCTGAACTCATCTTT.

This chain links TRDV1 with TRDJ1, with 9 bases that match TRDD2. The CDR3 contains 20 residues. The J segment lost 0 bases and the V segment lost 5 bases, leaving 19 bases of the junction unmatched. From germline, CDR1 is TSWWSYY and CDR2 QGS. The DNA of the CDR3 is TGTGCTCTTGGGTTCTCCCTTCCTACGGACTGGGGACCGTACACCGATAAACTCATCTTT. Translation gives CALGFSLPTDWGPYTDKLIF.

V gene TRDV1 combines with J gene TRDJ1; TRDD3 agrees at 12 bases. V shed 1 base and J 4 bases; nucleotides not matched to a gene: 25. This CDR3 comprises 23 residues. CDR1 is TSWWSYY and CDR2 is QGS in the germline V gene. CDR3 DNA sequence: TGTGCTCTTGGGGAACCGGATACCCCCGTGGGTACTACTGGGGGATACTATAGCGATAAACTCATCTTT. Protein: CALGEPDTPVGTTGGYYSDKLIF.